The source of this T cell receptor (beta chain) is a study of OX40 agonist ivuxolimab in advanced cancers. This clone was seen once. Antigen: not known. Findings and caveats of the study: No antigen was identified for the clonally expanded peripheral T cells.

With 6 bases removed from V and 1 base from J, the gap between germline ends came to 18 bases. Germline CDR1 SGHAT, CDR2 FQDESV (reference sequence). The CDR3 sequence is 16 residues long. Measured with immunoSEQ multiplex PCR; TCRdb has only the in-frame clones, and not every one. Here the sample spans about 120,000 clones, 90% to 95% being singletons. J is TRBJ1-2 and V is TRBV11-1, with D tentatively TRBD1 (6 bases). The clonotype originates from an adult with an advanced solid tumor such as melanoma, head and neck, liver or kidney cancer. The starting material was CD4+ or CD8+ T cells sorted from blood, obtained in a trial of the OX40 agonist ivuxolimab. The CDR3 DNA reads as TGTGCCAGCAGGCCCAAGCGACAGGACTATAACTATGGCTACACCTTC. This codes for CASRPKRQDYNYGYTF. Looking up the rest from reference TRBV11-1 and TRBJ1-2 gives the full variable domain: EAEVAQSPRYKITEKSQAVAFWCDPISGHATLYWYRQILGQGPELLVQFQDESVVDDSQLPKDRFSAERLKGVDSTLKIQPAELGDSAMYLCASRPKRQDYNYGYTFGSGTRLTVV.